This T cell receptor (beta chain) was identified during a study of blood T cell repertoires in COVID-19. Some clones are missing from TCRdb's copy, which holds only in-frame ones; the method was immunoSEQ multiplex PCR. The data contain approximately 490,000 clones, approximately 91% of them singletons. Losses at the gene ends were 10 bases for V and 7 bases for J; bases not matched to a gene: 11. There are 13 residues in the CDR3. The germline V gene has CDR1 ENHRY and CDR2 SYGVKD. Sequenced material: PBMCs or T cells enriched from blood (not recorded which). The TCR sequence derives from a woman in her sixties who had recovered from COVID-19. The V gene is TRBV10-3, the J gene TRBJ1-1; 8 bases fit TRBD1. CDR3: CATARTGIDEAFF. The CDR3 DNA is TGTGCCACCGCCCGGACAGGGATAGATGAAGCTTTCTTT.